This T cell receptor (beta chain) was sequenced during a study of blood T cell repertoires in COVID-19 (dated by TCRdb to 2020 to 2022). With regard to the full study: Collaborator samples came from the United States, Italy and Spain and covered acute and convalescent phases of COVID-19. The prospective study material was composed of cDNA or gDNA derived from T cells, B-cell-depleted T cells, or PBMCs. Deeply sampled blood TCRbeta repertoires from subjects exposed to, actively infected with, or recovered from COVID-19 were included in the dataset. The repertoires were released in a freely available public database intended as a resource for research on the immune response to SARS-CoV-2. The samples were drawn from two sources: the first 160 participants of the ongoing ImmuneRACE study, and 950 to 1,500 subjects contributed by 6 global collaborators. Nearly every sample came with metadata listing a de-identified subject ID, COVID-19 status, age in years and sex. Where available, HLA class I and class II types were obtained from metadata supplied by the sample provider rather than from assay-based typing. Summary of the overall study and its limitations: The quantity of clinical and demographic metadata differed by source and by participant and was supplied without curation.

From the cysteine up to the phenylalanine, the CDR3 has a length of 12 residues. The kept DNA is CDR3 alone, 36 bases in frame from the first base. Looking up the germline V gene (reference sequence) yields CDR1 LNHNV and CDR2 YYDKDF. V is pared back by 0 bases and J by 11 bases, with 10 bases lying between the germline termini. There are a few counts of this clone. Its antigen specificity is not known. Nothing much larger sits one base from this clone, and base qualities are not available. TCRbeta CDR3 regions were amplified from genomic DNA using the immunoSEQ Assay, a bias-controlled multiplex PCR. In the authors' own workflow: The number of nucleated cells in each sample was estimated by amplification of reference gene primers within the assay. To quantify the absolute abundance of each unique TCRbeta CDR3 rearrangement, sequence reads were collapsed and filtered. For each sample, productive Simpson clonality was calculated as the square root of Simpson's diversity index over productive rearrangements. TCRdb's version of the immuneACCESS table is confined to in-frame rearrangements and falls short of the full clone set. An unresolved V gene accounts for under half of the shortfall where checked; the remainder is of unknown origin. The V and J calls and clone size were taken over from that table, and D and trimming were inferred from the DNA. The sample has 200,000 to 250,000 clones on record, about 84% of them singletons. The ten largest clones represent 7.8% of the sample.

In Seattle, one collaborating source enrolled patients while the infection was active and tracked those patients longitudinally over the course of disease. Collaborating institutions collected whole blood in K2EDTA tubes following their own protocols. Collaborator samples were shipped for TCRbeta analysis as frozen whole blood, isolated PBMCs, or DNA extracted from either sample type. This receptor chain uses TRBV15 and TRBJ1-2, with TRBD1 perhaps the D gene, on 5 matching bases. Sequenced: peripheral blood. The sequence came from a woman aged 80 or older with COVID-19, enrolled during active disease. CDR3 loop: CATSREGLSYTF. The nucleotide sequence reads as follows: TGTGCCACCAGCAGAGAGGGGCTTTCGTACACCTTC.